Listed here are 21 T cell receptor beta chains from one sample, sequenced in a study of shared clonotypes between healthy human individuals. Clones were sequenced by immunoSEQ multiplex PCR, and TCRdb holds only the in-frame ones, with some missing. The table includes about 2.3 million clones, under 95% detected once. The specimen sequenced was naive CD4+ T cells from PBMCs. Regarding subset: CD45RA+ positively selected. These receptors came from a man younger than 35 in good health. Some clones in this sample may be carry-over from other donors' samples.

CDR3 sequence (DNA): TGTGCCAGCAGCCGGCGGGAGCTGGAGACCCAGTACTTC. Translating gives CASSRRELETQYF. The chain employs TRBV14 and TRBJ2-5, with TRBD2 identical over 7 bases. The CDR3 consists of 13 residues. The germline CDR1 and CDR2 sequences are SGHDN and FVKESK. The junction had 4 bases not matched to a gene; V was cut back by 4 bases and J by 5 bases.

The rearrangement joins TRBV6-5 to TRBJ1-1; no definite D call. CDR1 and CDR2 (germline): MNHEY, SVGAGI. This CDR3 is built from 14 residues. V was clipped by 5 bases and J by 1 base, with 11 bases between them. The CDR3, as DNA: TGTGCCAGCAGTGCACGGGTGCCGAACACTGAAGCTTTCTTT. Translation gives CASSARVPNTEAFF.

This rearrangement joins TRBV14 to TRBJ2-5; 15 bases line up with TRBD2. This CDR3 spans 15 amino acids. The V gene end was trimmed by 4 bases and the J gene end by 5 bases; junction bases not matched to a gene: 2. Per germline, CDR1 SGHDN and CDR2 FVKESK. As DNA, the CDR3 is TGTGCCAGCAGCCTAGGGACTAGCGGGAGGGAGACCCAGTACTTC. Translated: CASSLGTSGRETQYF.

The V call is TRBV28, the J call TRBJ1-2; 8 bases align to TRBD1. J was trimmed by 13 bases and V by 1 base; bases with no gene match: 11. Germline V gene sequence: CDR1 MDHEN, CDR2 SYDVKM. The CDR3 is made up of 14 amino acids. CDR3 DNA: TGTGCCAGCAGTTTATCCCAACGACAGGGGTCGGTCACCTTC. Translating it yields CASSLSQRQGSVTF.

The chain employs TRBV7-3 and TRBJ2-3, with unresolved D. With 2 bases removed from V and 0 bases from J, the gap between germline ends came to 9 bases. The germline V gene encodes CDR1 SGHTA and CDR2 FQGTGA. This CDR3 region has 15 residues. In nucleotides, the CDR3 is TGTGCCAGCAGCTTAGTTCCTATTAGCACAGATACGCAGTATTTT. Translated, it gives CASSLVPISTDTQYF.

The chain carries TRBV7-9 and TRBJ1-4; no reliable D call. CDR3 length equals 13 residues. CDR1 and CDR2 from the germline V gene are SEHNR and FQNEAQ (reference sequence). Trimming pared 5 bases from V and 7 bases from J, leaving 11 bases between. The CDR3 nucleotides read TGTGCCAGCAGCCTTAGGGAATTTGAAAAACTGTTTTTT. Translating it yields CASSLREFEKLFF. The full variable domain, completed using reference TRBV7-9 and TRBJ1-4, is DTGVSQNPRHKITKRGQNVTFRCDPISEHNRLYWYRQTLGQGPEFLTYFQNEAQLEKSRLLSDRFSAERPKGSFSTLEIQRTEQGDSAMYLCASSLREFEKLFFGSGTQLSVL.

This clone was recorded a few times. As DNA, the CDR3 is TGTGCCAGCACAAGGACAGGGTCTGCTGAAGCTTTCTTT. Its translation is CASTRTGSAEAFF. The rearrangement joins TRBV6-5 to TRBJ1-1; TRBD1 agrees at 8 bases. The germline V gene has CDR1 MNHEY and CDR2 SVGAGI. Trimming removed 7 bases from V and 6 bases from J; junction bases left unmatched: 7. The CDR3 is 13 amino acids.

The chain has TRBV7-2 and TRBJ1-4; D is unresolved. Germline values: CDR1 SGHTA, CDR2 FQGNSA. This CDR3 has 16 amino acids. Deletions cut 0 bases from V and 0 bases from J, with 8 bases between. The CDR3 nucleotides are TGTGCCAGCAGCTTAGCAGGATTAGCAACTAATGAAAAACTGTTTTTT. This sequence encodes CASSLAGLATNEKLFF.

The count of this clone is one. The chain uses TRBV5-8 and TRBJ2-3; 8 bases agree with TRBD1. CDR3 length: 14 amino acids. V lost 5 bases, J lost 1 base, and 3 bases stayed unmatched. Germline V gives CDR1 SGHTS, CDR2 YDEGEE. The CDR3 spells CASRLTGGTDTQYF. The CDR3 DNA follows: TGTGCCAGCAGGTTGACAGGGGGCACAGATACGCAGTATTTT.

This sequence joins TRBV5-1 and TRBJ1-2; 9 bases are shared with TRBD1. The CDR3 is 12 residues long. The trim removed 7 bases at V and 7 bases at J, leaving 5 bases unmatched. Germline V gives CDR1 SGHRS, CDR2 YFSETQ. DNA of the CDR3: TGCGCCAGCGGGGTGACAGGGGGTGGCTACACCTTC. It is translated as CASGVTGGGYTF.

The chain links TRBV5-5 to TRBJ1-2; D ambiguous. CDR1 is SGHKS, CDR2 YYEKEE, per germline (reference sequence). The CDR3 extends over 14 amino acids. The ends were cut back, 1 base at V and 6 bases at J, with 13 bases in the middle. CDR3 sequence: CASSLRTSLDGYTF. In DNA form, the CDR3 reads TGTGCCAGCAGCTTGAGGACTTCCTTGGATGGCTACACCTTC.

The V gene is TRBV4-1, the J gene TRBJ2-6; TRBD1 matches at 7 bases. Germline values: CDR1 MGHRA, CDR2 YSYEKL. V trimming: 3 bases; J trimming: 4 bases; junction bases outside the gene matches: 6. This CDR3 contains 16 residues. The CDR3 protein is CASSHPRGLGANVLTF. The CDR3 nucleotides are TGCGCCAGCAGCCATCCGAGGGGGCTCGGGGCCAACGTCCTGACTTTC.

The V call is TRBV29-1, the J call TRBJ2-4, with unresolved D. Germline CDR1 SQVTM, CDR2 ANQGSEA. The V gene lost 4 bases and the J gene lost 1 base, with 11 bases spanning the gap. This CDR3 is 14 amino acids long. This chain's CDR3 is CSVGVLTAKNIQYF. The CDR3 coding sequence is TGCAGCGTTGGGGTCTTAACGGCCAAAAACATTCAGTACTTC. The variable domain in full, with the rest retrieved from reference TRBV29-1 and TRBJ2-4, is SAVISQKPSRDICQRGTSLTIQCQVDSQVTMMFWYRQQPGQSLTLIATANQGSEATYESGFVIDKFPISRPNLTFSTLTVSNMSPEDSSIYLCSVGVLTAKNIQYFGAGTRLSVL.

The CDR3 region is CASSLGTGVYNEQFF. In nucleotides, the CDR3 is TGTGCCAGCAGCCTCGGGACAGGGGTCTACAATGAGCAGTTCTTC. This chain joins TRBV7-2 and TRBJ2-1; TRBD1 aligns across 10 bases. The CDR3 sequence is 15 residues long. Germline CDR1 SGHTA, CDR2 FQGNSA. V trimming: 5 bases; J trimming: 3 bases; junction bases outside the gene matches: 4.

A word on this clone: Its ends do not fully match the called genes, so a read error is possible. CDR3 nucleotides: TGCGTAGCGGCGGTAGGGGTTTCCTACAATGAGCAGTTCTTC. It translates to CVAAVGVSYNEQFF. The rearrangement uses TRBV6-1 and TRBJ2-1; D is possibly TRBD2 (6 bases). This CDR3 has 14 residues. Germline CDR1 reads MNHNS; CDR2 reads SASEGT.

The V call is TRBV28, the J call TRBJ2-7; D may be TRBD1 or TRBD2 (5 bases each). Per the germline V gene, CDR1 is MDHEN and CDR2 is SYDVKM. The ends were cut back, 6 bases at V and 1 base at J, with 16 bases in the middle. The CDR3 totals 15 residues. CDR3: CASRTRRGDSYEQYF. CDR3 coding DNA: TGTGCCAGCAGAACCCGGAGAGGGGATTCCTACGAGCAGTACTTC.

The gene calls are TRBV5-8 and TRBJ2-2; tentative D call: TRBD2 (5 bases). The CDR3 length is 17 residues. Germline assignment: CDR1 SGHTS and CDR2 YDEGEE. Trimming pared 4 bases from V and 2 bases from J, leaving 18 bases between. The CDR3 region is CASSSGPRAFNTGELFF. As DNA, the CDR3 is TGTGCCAGCAGCAGCGGCCCCCGGGCGTTTAACACCGGGGAGCTGTTTTTT.

CDR3 amino acids: CASSLESNSGNTIYF. CDR3 DNA sequence: TGCGCCAGCAGCTTGGAATCCAACTCTGGAAACACCATATATTTT. This rearrangement joins TRBV5-1 to TRBJ1-3, with D uncertain. From germline, CDR1 is SGHRS and CDR2 YFSETQ. Between the trimmed V and J ends, which lost 0 bases and 0 bases, there was a span of 7 bases. The CDR3 loop spans 15 amino acids.

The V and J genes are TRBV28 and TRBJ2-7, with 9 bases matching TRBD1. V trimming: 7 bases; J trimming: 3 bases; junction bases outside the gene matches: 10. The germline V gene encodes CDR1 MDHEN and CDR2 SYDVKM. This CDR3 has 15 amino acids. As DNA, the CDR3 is TGTGCCAGCAACCCCACCGGGACAGGGCTCTACGAGCAGTACTTC. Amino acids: CASNPTGTGLYEQYF. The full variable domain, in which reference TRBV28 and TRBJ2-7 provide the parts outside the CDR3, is DVKVTQSSRYLVKRTGEKVFLECVQDMDHENMFWYRQDPGLGLRLIYFSYDVKMKEKGDIPEGYSVSREKKERFSLILESASTNQTSMYLCASNPTGTGLYEQYFGPGTRLTVT.

CDR3 coding DNA: TGCGCCAGCAGCCCCCGCCGGACAGATACGCAGTATTTT. This sequence encodes CASSPRRTDTQYF. The J gene is TRBJ2-3, the V gene TRBV5-1; unclear D gene. Between the trimmed V and J ends, which lost 4 bases and 3 bases, there was a span of 9 bases. The CDR3 sequence is 13 residues long. Germline V gene lookup returns CDR1 SGHRS and CDR2 YFSETQ.

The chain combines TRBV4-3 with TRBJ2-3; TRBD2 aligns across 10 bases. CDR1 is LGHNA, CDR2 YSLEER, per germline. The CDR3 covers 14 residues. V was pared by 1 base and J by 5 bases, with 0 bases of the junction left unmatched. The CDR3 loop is CASSQGLAGDTQYF. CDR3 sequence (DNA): TGCGCCAGCAGCCAAGGACTAGCGGGAGATACGCAGTATTTT.